One sample yielded the 5 T cell receptor beta chains listed below, sequenced in a study of beta chain features in type 1 diabetes. Sequenced material consisted of expressed TCRB transcripts (all of the isolated RNA was reverse transcribed). The assay was immunoSEQ multiplex PCR, and TCRdb's table has in-frame clones only and misses some. The table lists about 620,000 clones, about 16% of them singletons. The sequencing input was naive CD4+ T cells from blood. These receptors were obtained from a man aged 18-30 years in good health.

This clone was seen more than once but under ten times. The V and J genes are TRBV9 and TRBJ1-1; D is uncertain. The CDR3 sequence is 16 residues long. V lost 3 bases, J lost 0 bases, and 15 bases lay in between. Germline V CDR1 and CDR2: SGDLS, YYNGEE. CDR3 sequence: CASSESPPGVNTEAFF. CDR3 DNA: TGTGCCAGCAGCGAGTCTCCCCCCGGTGTGAACACTGAAGCTTTCTTT.

This chain uses TRBV7-3 with TRBJ2-1, with D perhaps matching TRBD1 (5 bases). V lost 3 bases and J 5 bases, leaving 14 bases between the germline ends. This CDR3 comprises 15 residues. In germline, CDR1 is SGHTA, CDR2 FQGTGA. The CDR3 reads CASSFAGPIDNEQFF. CDR3 sequence (DNA): TGTGCCAGCAGCTTTGCAGGGCCCATCGACAATGAGCAGTTCTTC.

The J gene is TRBJ1-4, the V gene TRBV7-2, with D perhaps matching TRBD1 (6 bases). The CDR3 runs to 16 residues. The germline gives CDR1 SGHTA, CDR2 FQGNSA. V was shortened by 4 bases and J by 8 bases, with 20 bases between the two germline ends. For the CDR3, the DNA is TGTGCCAGCAGCTCTCGGGGGACATTCGGAAACGAAAAACTGTTTTTT. This codes for CASSSRGTFGNEKLFF.

This clone showed up just a few times. The chain links TRBV15 to TRBJ2-1; D call uncertain. V lost 0 bases to trimming and J lost 7 bases, with 10 bases between them. The CDR3 has 14 amino acids. From germline, CDR1 is LNHNV and CDR2 YYDKDF (reference sequence). Written as DNA, the CDR3 is TGTGCCACCAGCAGAGATCTGTTTAGGAATGAGCAGTTCTTC. Protein product: CATSRDLFRNEQFF.

The chain carries TRBV9 and TRBJ2-5, with D perhaps TRBD1 (6 bases). The CDR3 is 16 residues long. Germline V gene data show CDR1 as SGDLS and CDR2 as YYNGEE. Trimming left V 0 bases short and J 5 bases short, with 17 bases between. CDR3 loop: CASSVGSITGFETQYF. The CDR3 region has the DNA TGTGCCAGCAGCGTAGGGTCCATCACAGGGTTCGAGACCCAGTACTTC.